Listed here is a single TCR beta chain. The sample originates from a study of monozygotic twins with inflammatory bowel disease. One entry per CDR3 protein, without DNA, is what TCRdb gives after re-calling the 5' RACE reads. There are about 160,000 distinct CDR3 sequences in the sample, with roughly 2.3% held by the top ten. This TCR was recovered from a human donor with ulcerative colitis or Crohn's disease, or a healthy co-twin of an affected twin (not recorded which). Input material: blood.

The chain's CDR3 is CASSPRGGGMSNEQFF. The chain joins TRBV11-2 to TRBJ2-1; the D call of TRBD1 rests on TCRdb alone, since no DNA is present to check it. The CDR3 sequence is 16 residues long. From germline, CDR1 is SGHAT and CDR2 FQNNGV.